This passage covers 14 T cell receptor beta chains from one sample sequenced in a study of shared clonotypes between healthy human individuals. Naive CD8 cells lacked CD45RO, underwent positive selection for CCR7 and left out terminally differentiated effector memory CD45RA+ cells. Data came from immunoSEQ multiplex PCR; TCRdb stores just in-frame clones and leaves some out. The table includes around 1.9 million clones, about 93% detected once. Sequences were obtained from naive CD8+ T cells from PBMCs. The receptors derive from a man aged 18 to 35 in good health. Some clones in this sample may be carry-over from other donors' samples.

V usage is TRBV7-9 and J usage is TRBJ1-1; TRBD1 agrees at 7 bases. The trim removed 3 bases at V and 1 base at J, leaving 5 bases unmatched. The CDR3 is made up of 15 amino acids. Germline loops: CDR1 SEHNR, CDR2 FQNEAQ (reference sequence). The CDR3 protein is CASSFFQGENTEAFF. The CDR3 DNA reads as TGTGCCAGCAGCTTCTTTCAGGGGGAGAACACTGAAGCTTTCTTT.

This rearrangement joins TRBV7-2 to TRBJ1-2; no clear D gene. Trimming removed 1 base from V and 4 bases from J, with 7 bases in between. This CDR3 contains 13 residues. Germline V gene lookup returns CDR1 SGHTA and CDR2 FQGNSA. The CDR3 spells CASSLGEVYGYTF. The CDR3, as DNA: TGTGCCAGCAGCTTAGGAGAAGTCTATGGCTACACCTTC.

The chain recombines TRBV7-8 with TRBJ1-1, with 7 bases aligning to TRBD1. CDR3 length equals 16 residues. After removal of 1 base from V and 2 bases from J, the junction contained 7 bases not matched to a gene. Germline CDR1 and CDR2: SGHVS and FQNEAQ. The CDR3 sequence is CASSLVLTGANTEAFF. The CDR3 DNA reads as TGTGCCAGCAGCTTAGTTTTAACAGGGGCCAACACTGAAGCTTTCTTT.

V and J are TRBV27 and TRBJ2-7; D possibly corresponds to TRBD2 (5 bases). Trimming took 2 bases from V and 7 from J, leaving 18 bases between them. This CDR3 region has 15 residues. Germline V gene data show CDR1 as MNHEY and CDR2 as SMNVEV (reference sequence). In DNA, the CDR3 is TGTGCCAGCAGTTTAAAGAGGGCCCCCTCTACGGAGCAGTACTTC. Translation: CASSLKRAPSTEQYF.

The genes are TRBV18 and TRBJ2-2; 11 bases agree with TRBD2. The trim removed 4 bases at V and 2 bases at J, leaving 6 bases unmatched. CDR1 and CDR2 from the germline V gene are KGHSH and LQKENI. This CDR3 has 17 amino acids. CDR3 protein: CASSRDGTSGNTGELFF. The CDR3 DNA follows: TGTGCCAGCTCACGAGACGGGACTAGCGGTAACACCGGGGAGCTGTTTTTT.

V is TRBV29-1 and J is TRBJ1-2; D remains unclear. With 0 bases removed from V and 0 bases from J, the gap between germline ends came to 17 bases. The CDR3 spans 17 residues. Germline CDR1 SQVTM, CDR2 ANQGSEA. The CDR3 region is CSVEDLDLTSPNYGYTF. As DNA, the CDR3 is TGCAGCGTTGAAGATCTGGACTTAACTTCCCCTAACTATGGCTACACCTTC.

The CDR3 DNA reads as TGTGCCAGCAGTAGTACTAGCGGGAGCTCAGATACGCAGTATTTT. This codes for CASSSTSGSSDTQYF. The chain has TRBV27 and TRBJ2-3, with 11 positions matching TRBD2. Germline CDR1 and CDR2: MNHEY and SMNVEV (reference sequence). Germline trimming cut 5 bases from V and 4 bases from J; bases unmatched to any gene: 5. This CDR3 comprises 15 residues.

The gene calls are TRBV5-1 and TRBJ2-2; D unclear. The germline V gene has CDR1 SGHRS and CDR2 YFSETQ. With 2 bases removed from V and 7 bases from J, the gap between germline ends came to 6 bases. This CDR3 has 12 residues. The CDR3 nucleotides read TGCGCCAGCAGCTTCTTTGGCGGGGAGCTGTTTTTT. Translating gives CASSFFGGELFF.

V usage is TRBV5-4 and J usage is TRBJ2-3, with D hard to call. CDR1 and CDR2 from the germline V gene are SGHNT and YYREEE (reference sequence). V shed 0 bases and J shed 0 bases, with 11 bases lying between them. The CDR3 runs to 16 residues. The CDR3 DNA reads TGTGCCAGCAGCTTGGTTGCGGCGCCCAGCACAGATACGCAGTATTTT. As protein: CASSLVAAPSTDTQYF.

The rearrangement links TRBV9 to TRBJ1-3; perhaps TRBD1 as D (5 bases). Between the trimmed V and J ends, which lost 6 bases and 4 bases, there was a span of 11 bases. Germline assignment: CDR1 SGDLS and CDR2 YYNGEE. The CDR3 runs 13 residues. The CDR3 region has the DNA TGTGCCAGCAAACCGGGGGACGGAAACACCATATATTTT. Translated, it gives CASKPGDGNTIYF. The variable domain in full, completed from reference TRBV9 and TRBJ1-3, reads DSGVTQTPKHLITATGQRVTLRCSPRSGDLSVYWYQQSLDQGLQFLIQYYNGEERAKGNILERFSAQQFPDLHSELNLSSLELGDSALYFCASKPGDGNTIYFGEGSWLTVV.

The chain has TRBV5-5 and TRBJ1-2; D is unresolved. The germline V and J ends were trimmed by 0 bases and 8 bases, with 11 bases remaining between them. The CDR3 covers 13 residues. Germline V gene lookup returns CDR1 SGHKS and CDR2 YYEKEE (reference sequence). For the CDR3, the DNA is TGTGCCAGCAGCTTGGACCTCATGAAGGGCTACACCTTC. This sequence encodes CASSLDLMKGYTF. Looking up the rest from reference TRBV5-5 and TRBJ1-2 gives the full variable domain: DAGVTQSPTHLIKTRGQQVTLRCSPISGHKSVSWYQQVLGQGPQFIFQYYEKEERGRGNFPDRFSARQFPNYSSELNVNALLLGDSALYLCASSLDLMKGYTFGSGTRLTVV.

The V gene is TRBV2, the J gene TRBJ2-2, with D tentatively TRBD1 (6 bases). Trimming shortened V by 3 bases and J by 7 bases, and 24 bases separated the two germline ends. This CDR3 region has 18 residues. Per the germline V gene, CDR1 is SNHLY and CDR2 is FYNNEI. CDR3 nucleotides: TGTGCCAGCAGTGATTCCACAGGGTTCTCGAGGTTCGTCGGGGAGCTGTTTTTT. Encoded protein: CASSDSTGFSRFVGELFF. Filled out from reference TRBV2 and TRBJ2-2, the complete variable domain reads EPEVTQTPSHQVTQMGQEVILRCVPISNHLYFYWYRQILGQKVEFLVSFYNNEISEKSEIFDDQFSVERPDGSNFTLKIRSTKLEDSAMYFCASSDSTGFSRFVGELFFGEGSRLTVL.

J is TRBJ2-5 and V is TRBV5-6; the D gene could be TRBD1 or TRBD2 (5 bases each). This CDR3 contains 14 residues. Trimming removed 0 bases at V and 3 bases at J, with 9 bases between. The germline CDR1 and CDR2 sequences are SGHDT and YYEEEE. The CDR3 nucleotides read TGTGCCAGCAGCTTGGGAGGGACGGAAGAGACCCAGTACTTC. Translated, it gives CASSLGGTEETQYF.

This chain uses TRBV19 with TRBJ2-2; 9 nucleotides align to TRBD1. This CDR3 has 15 amino acids. The germline V gene has CDR1 LNHDA and CDR2 SQIVND (reference sequence). With V trimmed by 6 bases and J by 5 bases, 7 bases remained unmatched. As DNA, the CDR3 is TGTGCCAGTAGAGGAAGGACAGGGGAAACCGGGGAGCTGTTTTTT. This encodes CASRGRTGETGELFF. Variable domain in full (rest from reference TRBV19 and TRBJ2-2): DGGITQSPKYLFRKEGQNVTLSCEQNLNHDAMYWYRQDPGQGLRLIYYSQIVNDFQKGDIAEGYSVSREKKESFPLTVTSAQKNPTAFYLCASRGRTGETGELFFGEGSRLTVL.